A single sample gave rise to the 5 T cell receptor beta chains below, sequenced in a study of beta chain features in type 1 diabetes. Every isolated RNA sample was fully reverse transcribed, so sequencing captured expressed TCRB transcripts. Sequenced by immunoSEQ multiplex PCR; TCRdb stores in-frame clones only, minus some. The repertoire holds 680,000 or so clones, with around 15% as singletons. Sequencing was carried out using naive CD4+ T cells from blood. Source of these receptors: a man younger than 30 in good health.

The chain couples TRBV9 to TRBJ1-1, with D unclear. The V gene's germline CDR1 is SGDLS and CDR2 YYNGEE. Trimming pared 6 bases from V and 7 bases from J, leaving 16 bases between. This CDR3 is built from 13 residues. CDR3 bases: TGTGCCAGCAATCGGCAGAGTGCCGATGAAGCTTTCTTT. This gives the protein CASNRQSADEAFF.

This clone was observed a few times. The rearrangement joins TRBV7-9 to TRBJ2-6, with D possibly being TRBD1 (6 bases). The V and J ends lost 8 bases and 2 bases respectively, with 10 bases between them. The CDR3 length is 14 residues. Germline CDR1 and CDR2: SEHNR and FQNEAQ (reference sequence). This chain's CDR3 is CASGKGAGANVLTF. The CDR3 bases are TGTGCCAGCGGCAAGGGGGCTGGGGCCAACGTCCTGACTTTC.

In this sample, this clone turned up a few times. The gene calls are TRBV7-9 and TRBJ2-5; no definite D call. The J call is doubtful: the DNA matches TRBJ2-7 better. The CDR3 runs 14 residues. CDR1 is SEHNR, CDR2 FQNEAQ, per germline (reference sequence). CDR3 loop: CASSLSSNSYEQYF. The CDR3 bases are TGTGCCAGCAGTTTATCTAGTAACTCCTACGAGCAGTACTTC.

The chain employs TRBV4-3 and TRBJ1-2, with 7 bases matching TRBD1. The CDR3 runs 15 residues. V shed 1 base and J 5 bases; nucleotides not matched to a gene: 7. Germline V gene data show CDR1 as LGHNA and CDR2 as YSLEER. CDR3 DNA sequence: TGCGCCAGCAGCCAAGGCCGGGACAGCGTATATGGCTACACCTTC. It yields the protein CASSQGRDSVYGYTF.

This clone was seen only a few times. The rearrangement joins TRBV27 to TRBJ2-6; 8 bases match TRBD1. The V segment lost 5 bases and the J segment 0 bases; nucleotides outside the gene matches: 6. The CDR3 is 17 residues long. Germline V lookup: CDR1 MNHEY, CDR2 SMNVEV (reference sequence). CDR3 amino acids: CASSHLDRGSGANVLTF. The CDR3 coding sequence is TGTGCCAGCAGTCACCTCGACAGGGGCTCTGGGGCCAACGTCCTGACTTTC.